These 27 T cell receptor beta chains share one sample of origin, sequenced in a study of naive and memory T cell subsets. Two oligonucleotides, mixed equimolar, formed the beta constant-region primer covering TRBC1 and TRBC2. MiXCR, applied by TCRdb to the UMI-ligation and nested PCR reads, yields one record per CDR3 protein. The sample carries 84,000 or so distinct CDR3 sequences, more than 6.5% recorded once. Sequenced: central memory CD4+ T cells from blood. The receptor source for this set is a human donor in good health.

This clonotype was picked up many times. The rearrangement uses TRBV20-1 and TRBJ1-2; D not certain. Trimming took 6 bases from V and 5 from J, leaving 13 bases between them. Per the germline V gene, CDR1 is DFQATT and CDR2 is SNEGSKA (reference sequence). The length of the CDR3 is 12 residues. The CDR3, as DNA: TGCAGTGCCCCGTCAGAGCGGTATGGCTACACCTTC. Its protein product is CSAPSERYGYTF.

The chain links TRBV12-3 or TRBV12-4 to TRBJ1-6; D gene unclear. The CDR3 has 14 residues. V lost 4 bases and J lost 13, with 17 bases in between. This CDR3 is CASSSDSTWSPLHF. The CDR3 nucleotides read TGTGCCAGCAGTTCTGACTCGACGTGGTCTCCCCTCCACTTT.

As for this clonotype: One base away lies a much larger clone, so this may be a sequencing read error. The DNA is omitted, as the CDR3 cannot be located on it reliably, and the CDR3 follows TCRdb's listing. The gene calls are TRBV29-1 and TRBJ2-3; whether TRBD2, the table's D call, matches the DNA was not checked. The V gene's germline CDR1 is SQVTM and CDR2 ANQGSEA. The CDR3 is 16 amino acids in total, end residues counted. The CDR3 region is CSVAGGIAGTTDTKYF.

Ten or more counts support this clonotype. The chain carries TRBV20-1 and TRBJ1-2, with 7 bases matching TRBD1. Germline loops: CDR1 DFQATT, CDR2 SNEGSKA (reference sequence). Losses at the gene ends were 6 bases for V and 3 bases for J; bases not matched to a gene: 7. This CDR3 contains 13 residues. CDR3 region: CSARRDSYYGYTF. The CDR3 coding sequence is TGCAGTGCCCGAAGGGACAGCTACTATGGCTACACCTTC.

This clonotype was picked up many times. The chain combines TRBV7-2 with TRBJ1-3; possible D gene TRBD1, 5 bases. This CDR3 spans 18 amino acids. V lost 4 bases, J lost 4 bases, and 23 bases lay in between. From germline, CDR1 is SGHTA and CDR2 FQGNSA. The DNA for the CDR3 is TGTGCCAGCAGCTCCACCGGGACCTCGACTGTACGGGGAAACACCATATATTTT. Protein product: CASSSTGTSTVRGNTIYF.

This clonotype was detected many times. V usage is TRBV29-1 and J usage is TRBJ2-5, with TRBD1 as a possible D gene (5 bases). The CDR3 runs to 10 residues. The V gene lost 1 base and the J gene lost 14 bases, with 11 bases spanning the gap. Germline lookup yields CDR1 SQVTM and CDR2 ANQGSEA. In DNA, the CDR3 is TGCAGCGTTGAAGGGGTAGGGGTCTACTTC. It translates to CSVEGVGVYF.

At least ten counts were recorded for this clonotype. The V call is TRBV3-1, the J call TRBJ1-1; D gene ambiguous. Trimming took off 4 bases at V and 2 bases at J, with 8 bases between the two ends. The germline V gene has CDR1 LGHDT and CDR2 YNNKEL (reference sequence). The CDR3 extends over 13 amino acids. Here the CDR3 reads CASSRSTNTEAFF. CDR3 DNA sequence: TGTGCCAGCAGCCGCAGCACTAACACTGAAGCTTTCTTT.

This clonotype was seen ten or more times. The germline gene is not matched at one end of the junction; a read error may be the cause. This chain connects TRBV12-5 to TRBJ2-7; possible D gene TRBD2, 5 bases. There are 11 residues in the CDR3. Germline V gene lookup returns CDR1 LGHNT and CDR2 FRNRAP. CDR3 sequence reads: CASGLAGKERF. CDR3 in DNA: TGTGCTAGTGGTTTGGCCGGGAAAGAGCGTTTC.

This clonotype was found many times. The chain joins TRBV5-5 to TRBJ1-6; no firm D call. The CDR3 has 14 amino acids. Germline values: CDR1 SGHKS, CDR2 YYEKEE (reference sequence). Trimming cost V 4 bases and J 11 bases, with 16 bases left between them. The chain's CDR3 is CASSLGLGSTPLHF. In nucleotides, the CDR3 is TGTGCCAGCAGCCTGGGATTGGGATCGACACCCCTCCACTTT.

This chain joins TRBV6-5 and TRBJ2-7; tentatively, D is TRBD1 (5 bases). This CDR3 has 15 residues. Per germline, CDR1 MNHEY and CDR2 SVGAGI. V lost 4 bases and J lost 3, with 16 bases in between. The CDR3 DNA sequence: TGTGCCAGCAGTTCCAGGTTAAGGGGTTACTACGAGCAGTACTTC. Protein product: CASSSRLRGYYEQYF.

There are a few counts of this clonotype. The rearrangement uses TRBV7-9 and TRBJ2-5, with TRBD2 identical over 13 bases. CDR3 length: 19 residues. The V and J ends lost 5 bases and 2 bases, in that order; junction bases with no gene match: 14. Germline V gene data show CDR1 as SEHNR and CDR2 as FQNEAQ (reference sequence). CDR3 in amino acids: CASSISGLAGAITQETQYF. DNA of the CDR3: TGTGCCAGCAGCATATCTGGACTAGCGGGGGCGATAACTCAAGAGACCCAGTACTTC. The whole variable domain, remainder taken from reference TRBV7-9 and TRBJ2-5, is DTGVSQNPRHKITKRGQNVTFRCDPISEHNRLYWYRQTLGQGPEFLTYFQNEAQLEKSRLLSDRFSAERPKGSFSTLEIQRTEQGDSAMYLCASSISGLAGAITQETQYFGPGTRLLVL.

The J gene is TRBJ2-3, the V gene TRBV6-1; 9 nucleotides align to TRBD2. The V gene's germline CDR1 is MNHNS and CDR2 SASEGT. The CDR3 runs 15 residues. Unmatched junction bases numbered 5, after V lost 2 bases and J lost 5 bases. CDR3 sequence: CASSELRGGGDTQYF. DNA for the CDR3: TGTGCCAGCAGTGAACTGCGGGGGGGCGGAGATACGCAGTATTTT.

The V gene is TRBV6-2 or TRBV6-3, the J gene TRBJ2-5; unclear D gene. The germline CDR1 and CDR2 sequences are MNHEY and SVGEGT. The V and J ends lost 2 bases and 5 bases respectively, with 15 bases between them. The CDR3 extends over 15 amino acids. The CDR3 sequence: CASSYGIGPVETQYF. The CDR3 nucleotides are TGTGCCAGCAGTTACGGGATTGGCCCAGTTGAGACCCAGTACTTC.

This clonotype was counted a single time. V and J are TRBV6-2 or TRBV6-3 and TRBJ2-7; maybe TRBD1 (6 bases). Trimming shortened V by 5 bases and J by 2 bases, and 10 bases separated the two germline ends. Germline assignment: CDR1 MNHEY and CDR2 SVGEGT. CDR3 length: 13 amino acids. CDR3 sequence: CASSRQVTYEQYF. CDR3 coding DNA: TGTGCCAGCAGTCGACAGGTAACCTACGAGCAGTACTTC.

In its sample, this clonotype was seen a few times. J is TRBJ2-6 and V is TRBV20-1; no clear D. The germline V gene encodes CDR1 DFQATT and CDR2 SNEGSKA (reference sequence). V lost 3 bases and J lost 4, with 7 bases in between. The CDR3 totals 13 residues. CDR3 coding DNA: TGCAGTGCTAGCAGGCGGGGGGCCAACGTCCTGACTTTC. It specifies CSASRRGANVLTF.

Ten or more counts support this clonotype. The J gene is TRBJ1-1, the V gene TRBV20-1, with D possibly being TRBD1 (5 bases). Trimming removed 1 base at V and 10 bases at J, with 16 bases between. The germline V gene encodes CDR1 DFQATT and CDR2 SNEGSKA (reference sequence). This CDR3 spans 13 amino acids. CDR3 protein: CSARAGESDSAFF. The CDR3 DNA sequence: TGCAGTGCTAGAGCGGGGGAAAGTGATTCAGCTTTCTTT.

In nucleotides, the CDR3 is TGTGCCAGCAGGAGCGGGGGGACAGGCGGCGAGCAGTACTTC. This encodes CASRSGGTGGEQYF. This chain uses TRBV27 with TRBJ2-7; D perhaps matches TRBD2 (9 bases). This CDR3 is 14 amino acids long. Germline CDR1 MNHEY, CDR2 SMNVEV (reference sequence). V dropped 6 bases and J dropped 6 bases, with 18 bases sitting between them.

V is TRBV20-1 and J is TRBJ2-7, with D possibly matching TRBD2 (5 bases). This CDR3 comprises 14 residues. Trimming pared 4 bases from V and 2 bases from J, leaving 15 bases between. Per germline, CDR1 DFQATT and CDR2 SNEGSKA (reference sequence). CDR3 protein: CSATSREPPYEQYF. The CDR3, as DNA: TGCAGTGCTACCTCCCGGGAACCCCCCTACGAGCAGTACTTC.

Ten or more counts support this clonotype. The CDR3 DNA is TGTGCCAGCTCACCTGAACGGGGGAACACAGATACGCAGTATTTT. Its protein product is CASSPERGNTDTQYF. The rearrangement links TRBV18 to TRBJ2-3; D perhaps matches TRBD2 (6 bases). The germline V gene has CDR1 KGHSH and CDR2 LQKENI. Trimming removed 3 bases at V and 2 bases at J, with 12 bases between. The CDR3 sequence is 15 residues long.

This clonotype was observed a handful of times. The chain is built from TRBV27 and TRBJ1-5; D is perhaps TRBD1 (6 bases). Between the trimmed V and J ends, which lost 4 bases and 11 bases, there was a span of 15 bases. Germline V lookup: CDR1 MNHEY, CDR2 SMNVEV (reference sequence). The CDR3 contains 13 residues. CDR3 sequence (DNA): TGTGCCAGCAGTTCAAGGCCTGGACAGACCCAGCATTTT. This encodes CASSSRPGQTQHF.

This clonotype was counted ten times or more. This chain connects TRBV12-3 or TRBV12-4 to TRBJ1-5; 7 bases agree with TRBD1. The J segment lost 7 bases and the V segment lost 1 base, leaving 7 bases of the junction unmatched. The CDR3 has 15 residues. CDR3 nucleotide sequence: TGTGCCAGCAGTTTAGATGGCCGACAGGGACAGCCCCAGCATTTT. It is translated as CASSLDGRQGQPQHF.

This clonotype was found many times. The gene calls are TRBV15 and TRBJ1-1; no clear D gene. CDR3 length equals 15 residues. Germline V gene sequence: CDR1 LNHNV, CDR2 YYDKDF (reference sequence). Trimming shortened V by 1 base and J by 0 bases, and 9 bases separated the two germline ends. In nucleotides, the CDR3 is TGTGCCACCAGCAGAGGAGGGCTCATGAACACTGAAGCTTTCTTT. Protein product: CATSRGGLMNTEAFF.

This clonotype was recorded at least ten times. The chain uses TRBV11-2 and TRBJ1-1; D gene ambiguous. Germline V CDR1 and CDR2: SGHAT, FQNNGV. The CDR3 totals 14 residues. V lost 2 bases and J lost 4, with 11 bases in between. The DNA for the CDR3 is TGTGCCAGCAGCTTACGATGGGAAGGCACTGAAGCTTTCTTT. It translates to CASSLRWEGTEAFF.

This clonotype was found a few times. This chain connects TRBV19 to TRBJ2-1; D is perhaps TRBD2 (5 bases). The V gene's germline CDR1 is LNHDA and CDR2 SQIVND (reference sequence). CDR3 size: 13 residues. Trimming removed 6 bases at V and 5 bases at J, with 11 bases between. Here the CDR3 DNA reads TGTGCCAGTAGACGGGAAATCCACAATGAGCAGTTCTTC. Protein sequence: CASRREIHNEQFF.

At least ten counts were recorded for this clonotype. V is TRBV6-2 or TRBV6-3 and J is TRBJ1-6; D not resolved. Germline V gene data show CDR1 as MNHEY and CDR2 as SVGEGT. This CDR3 spans 14 amino acids. The germline V and J ends were trimmed by 0 bases and 14 bases, with 14 bases remaining between them. This chain's CDR3 is CASSYSGQDFTLHF. The DNA for the CDR3 is TGTGCCAGCAGTTACTCCGGGCAGGACTTCACCCTCCACTTT.

This clonotype occurred many times. V usage is TRBV10-3 and J usage is TRBJ1-1; unclear D gene. CDR3 length: 15 amino acids. CDR1 and CDR2 (germline): ENHRY, SYGVKD. The germline V and J ends were trimmed by 4 bases and 0 bases, with 12 bases remaining between them. The CDR3 region is CAISGHRNMNTEAFF. In nucleotides, the CDR3 is TGTGCCATCAGTGGACACAGAAACATGAACACTGAAGCTTTCTTT.

This clonotype has a handful of counts. J is TRBJ2-3 and V is TRBV29-1; 7 bases are shared with TRBD2. The CDR3 extends over 14 amino acids. Germline trimming cut 3 bases from V and 2 bases from J; bases unmatched to any gene: 5. Germline-derived CDR1 and CDR2 are SQVTM and ANQGSEA. In nucleotides, the CDR3 is TGCAGCGTTGACCCTAGCGGCATCACAGATACGCAGTATTTT. It translates to CSVDPSGITDTQYF.